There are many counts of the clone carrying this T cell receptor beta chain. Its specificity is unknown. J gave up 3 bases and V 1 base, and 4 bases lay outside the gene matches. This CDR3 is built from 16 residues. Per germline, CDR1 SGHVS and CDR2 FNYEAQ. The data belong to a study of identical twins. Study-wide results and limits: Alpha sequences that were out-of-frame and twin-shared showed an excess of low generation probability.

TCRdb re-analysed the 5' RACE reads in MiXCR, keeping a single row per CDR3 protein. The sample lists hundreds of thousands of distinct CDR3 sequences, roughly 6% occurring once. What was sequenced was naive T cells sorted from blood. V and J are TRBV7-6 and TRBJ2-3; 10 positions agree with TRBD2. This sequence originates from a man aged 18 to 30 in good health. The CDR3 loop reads CASSLGAGGRTDTQYF. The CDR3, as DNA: TGTGCCAGCAGCTTAGGAGCGGGAGGGAGGACAGATACGCAGTATTTT.